Following are 30 T cell receptor beta chains from one sample sequenced in a study of T cell responses to AZD1222 COVID-19 vaccine. Assay used: immunoSEQ multiplex PCR; TCRdb lists only in-frame clones, some missing. The profile covers 95,000 to 100,000 clones, with 70% to 85% appearing a single time and about 14% taken by the ten largest. This sample comprised peripheral blood, obtained 28 days after the second AZD1222 dose. Receptor source: an adult who received the AZD1222 COVID-19 vaccine.

V usage is TRBV29-1 and J usage is TRBJ1-1; D unclear. V was clipped by 7 bases and J by 0 bases, with 12 bases between them. The CDR3 totals 13 residues. In germline, CDR1 is SQVTM, CDR2 ANQGSEA. This CDR3 is CSGQTQLNTEAFF. The CDR3 nucleotides are TGCAGCGGTCAAACACAGCTGAACACTGAAGCTTTCTTT.

This clone was recorded a few times. The CDR3 is CASSETALIYGYTF. The CDR3 DNA reads TGTGCCAGCAGTGAGACAGCCCTCATCTATGGCTACACCTTC. The chain is built from TRBV6-1 and TRBJ1-2, with D perhaps TRBD1 (5 bases). Germline values: CDR1 MNHNS, CDR2 SASEGT. Trimming removed 3 bases from V and 4 bases from J, with 12 bases in between. The CDR3 has 14 amino acids.

The chain has TRBV2 and TRBJ2-2; TRBD1 agrees at 7 bases. V lost 3 bases, J lost 4 bases, and 2 bases stayed unmatched. Germline V gives CDR1 SNHLY, CDR2 FYNNEI. The CDR3 covers 14 residues. The chain's CDR3 is CASSDRGTTGELFF. The CDR3 region has the DNA TGTGCCAGCAGTGACAGGGGGACCACCGGGGAGCTGTTTTTT.

This clone showed up just once. The chain couples TRBV7-6 to TRBJ2-5; D uncertain. V shed 5 bases and J shed 0 bases, with 4 bases lying between them. This CDR3 region has 12 residues. Germline CDR1 and CDR2: SGHVS and FNYEAQ. DNA for the CDR3: TGTGCCAGCAGCCCGGACCAAGAGACCCAGTACTTC. Translating it yields CASSPDQETQYF.

The chain is built from TRBV27 and TRBJ1-5; D gene ambiguous. Germline CDR1 and CDR2: MNHEY and SMNVEV (reference sequence). Trimming removed 2 bases at V and 4 bases at J, with 6 bases between. CDR3 length equals 13 residues. The CDR3 here is CASSLKQNQPQHF. CDR3 coding DNA: TGTGCCAGCAGTTTAAAACAGAATCAGCCCCAGCATTTT.

The J gene is TRBJ1-1, the V gene TRBV6-5; no reliable D call. The germline V and J ends were trimmed by 0 bases and 0 bases, with 8 bases remaining between them. There are 15 residues in the CDR3. CDR1 and CDR2 (germline): MNHEY, SVGAGI. The CDR3 loop reads CASSYSIGMNTEAFF. The CDR3 nucleotides are TGTGCCAGCAGTTACTCGATCGGAATGAACACTGAAGCTTTCTTT.

The genes are TRBV28 and TRBJ2-2, with D hard to call. V lost 2 bases and J 3 bases, leaving 7 bases between the germline ends. Germline loops: CDR1 MDHEN, CDR2 SYDVKM. This CDR3 spans 14 amino acids. As DNA, the CDR3 is TGTGCCAGCAGTTTAGGACGGGACACCGGGGAGCTGTTTTTT. As protein: CASSLGRDTGELFF.

This chain links TRBV5-4 with TRBJ1-1, with D unresolved. V dropped 4 bases and J dropped 5 bases, with 15 bases sitting between them. The germline V gene encodes CDR1 SGHNT and CDR2 YYREEE (reference sequence). The CDR3 consists of 14 residues. DNA for the CDR3: TGTGCCAGCAGCCTGACCTCCGATGGAACTGAAGCTTTCTTT. Protein: CASSLTSDGTEAFF.

The genes are TRBV20-1 and TRBJ1-1, with 7 bases lining up with TRBD1. The germline gives CDR1 DFQATT, CDR2 SNEGSKA (reference sequence). V lost 2 bases, J lost 10 bases, and 1 base stayed unmatched. The CDR3 is made up of 10 amino acids. The DNA of the CDR3 is TGCAGTGCTAGAAAGGGGGCAGCTTTCTTT. It translates to CSARKGAAFF.

The chain uses TRBV14 and TRBJ2-7; no firm D call. This CDR3 is built from 15 residues. Trimming removed 4 bases at V and 3 bases at J, with 16 bases between. Per germline, CDR1 SGHDN and CDR2 FVKESK. Written as DNA, the CDR3 is TGTGCCAGCAGCCGAGCCTCCAGACGGCACTACGAGCAGTACTTC. This gives the protein CASSRASRRHYEQYF.

The chain couples TRBV5-1 to TRBJ1-2; 7 bases fit TRBD1. The J segment lost 6 bases and the V segment lost 0 bases, leaving 11 bases of the junction unmatched. Germline CDR1 SGHRS, CDR2 YFSETQ. The CDR3 length is 16 residues. DNA for the CDR3: TGCGCCAGCAGCTTGGCCTCCGTCCTTACAGGGGATGGCTACACCTTC. Translation: CASSLASVLTGDGYTF.

The CDR3 bases are TGTGCCAGCAGTTATTCTAGCGGGAGCTCCGGGGAGCTGTTTTTT. Translation gives CASSYSSGSSGELFF. This chain joins TRBV6-2 or TRBV6-3 and TRBJ2-2; 10 bases are a match to TRBD2. V lost 3 bases to trimming and J lost 6 bases; unmatched junction nucleotides: 4. Germline CDR1 is MNHEY and CDR2 is SVGEGT. The CDR3 runs 15 residues.

This clone was observed once. The V gene is TRBV20-1, the J gene TRBJ1-6; D perhaps matches TRBD1 (5 bases). Trimming stripped 3 bases from V and 8 bases from J, with 14 bases between. The germline gives CDR1 DFQATT, CDR2 SNEGSKA (reference sequence). This CDR3 region has 14 residues. CDR3 DNA: TGCAGTGCTAGTATGACGGCGGGGGATTCACCCCTCCACTTT. Its protein product is CSASMTAGDSPLHF.

The chain uses TRBV5-1 and TRBJ2-7, with a weak D call TRBD1 (6 bases). The V end was cut by 4 bases, the J end by 5 bases, with 16 bases between. Germline V CDR1 and CDR2: SGHRS, YFSETQ. The CDR3 sequence is 14 residues long. CDR3 loop: CASSQLTGYHEQYF. In DNA form, the CDR3 reads TGCGCCAGCAGCCAACTTACAGGGTACCACGAGCAGTACTTC. Full variable domain (rest looked up from reference TRBV5-1 and TRBJ2-7): KAGVTQTPRYLIKTRGQQVTLSCSPISGHRSVSWYQQTPGQGLQFLFEYFSETQRNKGNFPGRFSGRQFSNSRSEMNVSTLELGDSALYLCASSQLTGYHEQYFGPGTRLTVT.

This clone has just one count. V gene TRBV6-5 combines with J gene TRBJ1-1, with unresolved D. From germline, CDR1 is MNHEY and CDR2 SVGAGI. This CDR3 has 12 amino acids. The ends were cut back, 4 bases at V and 1 base at J, with 4 bases in the middle. The DNA for the CDR3 is TGTGCCAGCAGTTTTAGGAACACTGAAGCTTTCTTT. Translation: CASSFRNTEAFF.

The rearrangement links TRBV28 to TRBJ1-4, with D possibly being TRBD1 (5 bases). The V end lost 5 bases, the J end lost 2 bases, and 12 bases lay between the germline ends. Per germline, CDR1 MDHEN and CDR2 SYDVKM. This CDR3 comprises 15 residues. CDR3 sequence reads: CASSALEGTNEKLFF. The DNA of the CDR3 is TGTGCCAGCAGTGCATTGGAGGGGACTAATGAAAAACTGTTTTTT.

Points on this clone: The same CDR3 can be traced to other DNA sequences in this sample. The chain recombines TRBV12-3 or TRBV12-4 with TRBJ2-2, with D unclear. This CDR3 region has 12 residues. The V gene lost 3 bases and the J gene lost 7 bases, with 6 bases spanning the gap. Here the CDR3 reads CASSLASGELFF. The DNA of the CDR3 is TGTGCCAGCAGTTTGGCGAGCGGGGAGCTGTTTTTT.

V is TRBV4-1 and J is TRBJ1-3; a possible D gene is TRBD1 (6 bases). Germline V gene lookup returns CDR1 MGHRA and CDR2 YSYEKL. This CDR3 region has 20 residues. V lost 1 base, J lost 0 bases, and 22 bases lay in between. The CDR3 sequence: CASSQGRGRVGDISGNTIYF. The CDR3 bases are TGCGCCAGCAGCCAAGGGCGAGGACGGGTAGGGGACATCTCTGGAAACACCATATATTTT.

The chain has TRBV4-1 and TRBJ1-1, with a weak D call TRBD1 (5 bases). The germline V gene encodes CDR1 MGHRA and CDR2 YSYEKL. V lost 0 bases and J 3 bases, leaving 11 bases between the germline ends. The CDR3 contains 15 residues. Here the CDR3 reads CASSQEAGRDTEAFF. The CDR3, as DNA: TGCGCCAGCAGCCAAGAGGCAGGGAGGGACACTGAAGCTTTCTTT.

For the CDR3, the DNA is TGCAGCGTTGAATCCCCTAGCGGGAGGGTATACGAGCAGTACTTC. It specifies CSVESPSGRVYEQYF. The rearrangement uses TRBV29-1 and TRBJ2-7, with 12 bases lining up with TRBD2. Germline CDR1 reads SQVTM; CDR2 reads ANQGSEA. Trimming at V came to 2 bases and at J to 4 bases, leaving 6 bases not matched to a gene. The CDR3 contains 15 residues.

The CDR3: CASSQTGGGQETQYF. CDR3 DNA sequence: TGCGCCAGCAGCCAGACAGGGGGTGGTCAAGAGACCCAGTACTTC. The chain links TRBV4-3 to TRBJ2-5, with TRBD1 matching 9 bases. CDR1 LGHNA and CDR2 YSLEER come from the germline V gene. This CDR3 comprises 15 residues. J lost 2 bases, V lost 3 bases, and 4 bases had no gene match.

V gene TRBV6-2 or TRBV6-3 combines with J gene TRBJ1-5, with TRBD1 matching over 8 bases. This CDR3 contains 13 residues. Germline V gene data show CDR1 as MNHEY and CDR2 as SVGEGT. The ends lost 4 bases at V and 7 bases at J; junction bases unmatched: 3. The CDR3 sequence: CASSSNRGQPQHF. In nucleotides, the CDR3 is TGTGCCAGCAGTTCTAACAGGGGGCAGCCCCAGCATTTT.

This clone occurred once. The V and J genes are TRBV9 and TRBJ1-2; 7 bases agree with TRBD1. The ends lost 0 bases at V and 2 bases at J; junction bases unmatched: 4. CDR1 SGDLS and CDR2 YYNGEE come from the germline V gene. CDR3 length: 15 amino acids. DNA for the CDR3: TGTGCCAGCAGCGTAGGGGACAGCCCCAACTATGGCTACACCTTC. As protein: CASSVGDSPNYGYTF.

The chain uses TRBV5-5 and TRBJ1-5; D perhaps matches TRBD1 (5 bases). The length of the CDR3 is 14 residues. Germline loops: CDR1 SGHKS, CDR2 YYEKEE (reference sequence). Trimming cost V 0 bases and J 6 bases, with 10 bases left between them. The CDR3, as DNA: TGTGCCAGCAGCTTGGCCTTGAGGGGTCAGCCCCAGCATTTT. This codes for CASSLALRGQPQHF.

The rearrangement links TRBV15 to TRBJ1-5; possibly TRBD1 for D (5 bases). V shed 7 bases and J shed 5 bases, with 18 bases lying between them. This CDR3 is built from 15 residues. The germline V gene has CDR1 LNHNV and CDR2 YYDKDF (reference sequence). The CDR3 reads CATKQGRGGDQPQHF. The CDR3 DNA reads TGTGCCACCAAGCAGGGTAGGGGTGGGGATCAGCCCCAGCATTTT.

This clone was seen only once. The rearrangement links TRBV18 to TRBJ1-5; D is unclear. Germline-derived CDR1 and CDR2 are KGHSH and LQKENI. V was trimmed by 4 bases and J by 6 bases, leaving 7 bases between them. This CDR3 has 12 residues. The CDR3 nucleotides read TGTGCCAGCTCACGGTCTGGTCAGCCCCAGCATTTT. Encoded protein: CASSRSGQPQHF.

This clone was counted a single time. The chain uses TRBV27 and TRBJ2-7, with a possible D match to TRBD1 (6 bases). The CDR3 contains 17 residues. Germline V gives CDR1 MNHEY, CDR2 SMNVEV (reference sequence). The V end was cut by 2 bases, the J end by 3 bases, with 20 bases between. The CDR3 loop reads CASSLGDPTGNGYEQYF. CDR3 nucleotide sequence: TGTGCCAGCAGTTTAGGGGACCCTACAGGGAACGGCTACGAGCAGTACTTC.

The chain recombines TRBV7-9 with TRBJ1-1; D is unresolved. Between the trimmed V and J ends, which lost 2 bases and 6 bases, there was a span of 7 bases. CDR1 is SEHNR and CDR2 is FQNEAQ in the germline V gene (reference sequence). The CDR3 runs to 12 residues. The CDR3 is CASSLLNPEAFF. CDR3 sequence (DNA): TGTGCCAGCAGCTTATTGAATCCTGAAGCTTTCTTT. Full variable domain (missing parts from reference TRBV7-9 and TRBJ1-1): DTGVSQNPRHKITKRGQNVTFRCDPISEHNRLYWYRQTLGQGPEFLTYFQNEAQLEKSRLLSDRFSAERPKGSFSTLEIQRTEQGDSAMYLCASSLLNPEAFFGQGTRLTVV.

The J gene is TRBJ1-3, the V gene TRBV5-1; D remains ambiguous. The CDR3 loop spans 13 amino acids. CDR1 and CDR2 from the germline V gene are SGHRS and YFSETQ. The germline V and J ends were trimmed by 6 bases and 0 bases, with 7 bases remaining between them. The CDR3 DNA is TGCGCCAGCAAAGCAAGCTCTGGAAACACCATATATTTT. Its protein is CASKASSGNTIYF.

The J gene is TRBJ2-7, the V gene TRBV20-1; D is possibly TRBD1 (5 bases). V shed 4 bases and J shed 4 bases, with 8 bases lying between them. Germline-derived CDR1 and CDR2 are DFQATT and SNEGSKA (reference sequence). The CDR3 contains 11 residues. The CDR3 DNA follows: TGCAGTGCTACTAGACAGTACGAGCAGTACTTC. Its protein is CSATRQYEQYF.